The 29 T cell receptor beta chains below were found in one sample sequenced in a study of T cell changes during pregnancy in multiple sclerosis. TCRdb keeps only in-frame clones here, not all; method: immunoSEQ multiplex PCR. The repertoire holds roughly 32,000 clones, with about 90% as singletons. The specimen was CD8+ T cells from peripheral blood mononuclear cells, collected in the third trimester of pregnancy. These receptor sequences come from a female donor with multiple sclerosis, enrolled in a pregnancy study.

The chain recombines TRBV7-9 with TRBJ2-7; 10 positions match TRBD1. The CDR3 totals 15 residues. CDR1 is SEHNR, CDR2 FQNEAQ, per germline (reference sequence). V lost 5 bases and J lost 3; bases outside the gene matches: 7. Here the CDR3 reads CASSGTGAVGYEQYF. The DNA for the CDR3 is TGTGCCAGCAGCGGGACAGGGGCCGTCGGCTACGAGCAGTACTTC.

The chain links TRBV11-2 to TRBJ2-1; D is ambiguous. Trimming stripped 0 bases from V and 8 bases from J, with 5 bases between. The CDR3 totals 12 residues. Germline V CDR1 and CDR2: SGHAT, FQNNGV. CDR3 sequence (DNA): TGTGCCAGCAGCTTAGACGTTGATGAGCAGTTCTTC. As protein: CASSLDVDEQFF.

The chain is built from TRBV13 and TRBJ2-5, with D tentatively TRBD2 (5 bases). The V and J ends lost 2 bases and 4 bases respectively, with 20 bases between them. CDR3 length: 17 residues. The germline V gene has CDR1 PRHDT and CDR2 FYEKMQ (reference sequence). Written as DNA, the CDR3 is TGTGCCAGCAGCTTAATAGCGCGACTTGAAAAGCGAGAGACCCAGTACTTC. Translation: CASSLIARLEKRETQYF.

This clone was found once. The chain employs TRBV6-6 and TRBJ1-2; TRBD1 might be the D (6 bases). The germline V and J ends were trimmed by 6 bases and 4 bases, with 12 bases remaining between them. CDR3 length: 13 amino acids. Germline CDR1 reads MNHNY; CDR2 reads SVGAGI (reference sequence). The CDR3 DNA reads as TGTGCCAGCAGGCGGACAGCAACCTATGGCTACACCTTC. It codes for CASRRTATYGYTF.

The chain carries TRBV10-3 and TRBJ2-3, with D possibly being TRBD1 (6 bases). The V gene's germline CDR1 is ENHRY and CDR2 SYGVKD. This CDR3 comprises 15 residues. The ends were cut back, 6 bases at V and 6 bases at J, with 19 bases in the middle. CDR3 loop: CAISIITTGLDTQYF. In DNA form, the CDR3 reads TGTGCCATCAGCATTATTACTACAGGGCTTGATACGCAGTATTTT.

The chain carries TRBV5-1 and TRBJ2-7; D call uncertain. The ends were cut back, 0 bases at V and 2 bases at J, with 9 bases in the middle. The CDR3 consists of 14 residues. The germline V gene encodes CDR1 SGHRS and CDR2 YFSETQ. In DNA form, the CDR3 reads TGCGCCAGCAGCTTGGCCAGCGAAACCTACGAGCAGTACTTC. Its translation is CASSLASETYEQYF.

The rearrangement joins TRBV7-3 to TRBJ1-1; 10 bases are shared with TRBD1. Germline CDR1 reads SGHTA; CDR2 reads FQGTGA. This CDR3 has 15 amino acids. Trimming at V came to 2 bases and at J to 5 bases, leaving 5 bases not matched to a gene. The CDR3 DNA reads TGTGCCAGCAGCTTATCTGGACAGGGGGGGACTGAAGCTTTCTTT. Amino acid sequence: CASSLSGQGGTEAFF.

The chain combines TRBV13 with TRBJ1-4, with 8 nucleotides matching TRBD1. V lost 5 bases to trimming and J lost 7 bases; unmatched junction nucleotides: 9. Germline V lookup: CDR1 PRHDT, CDR2 FYEKMQ (reference sequence). CDR3 length: 15 amino acids. CDR3 region: CASSPTGGLGEKLFF. CDR3 nucleotide sequence: TGTGCCAGCAGCCCTACAGGGGGGTTAGGTGAAAAACTGTTTTTT.

The V gene is TRBV6-1, the J gene TRBJ2-7; the match to TRBD2 covers 12 bases. The V gene's germline CDR1 is MNHNS and CDR2 SASEGT. V was clipped by 2 bases and J by 4 bases; unmatched bases: 6. The CDR3 contains 16 residues. CDR3 in amino acids: CASSEWASGGAYEQYF. The CDR3 nucleotides are TGTGCCAGCAGTGAATGGGCTAGCGGGGGGGCTTACGAGCAGTACTTC.

This chain links TRBV7-8 with TRBJ2-2; 9 bases agree with TRBD1. The trim removed 4 bases at V and 4 bases at J, leaving 7 bases unmatched. Looked up from germline, CDR1 is SGHVS and CDR2 is FQNEAQ. CDR3 length: 16 amino acids. This CDR3 is CASSSDRGLPTGELFF. CDR3 sequence (DNA): TGTGCCAGCAGCTCGGACAGGGGCCTTCCCACCGGGGAGCTGTTTTTT.

This sequence joins TRBV15 and TRBJ2-7, with no clear D. The CDR3 spans 11 residues. The V end lost 3 bases, the J end lost 2 bases, and 2 bases lay between the germline ends. The germline V gene encodes CDR1 LNHNV and CDR2 YYDKDF (reference sequence). CDR3 protein: CATSSAYEQYF. CDR3 sequence (DNA): TGTGCCACCAGCAGCGCCTACGAGCAGTACTTC.

The V and J genes are TRBV7-8 and TRBJ1-2; perhaps TRBD1 as D (6 bases). Trimming left V 0 bases short and J 0 bases short, with 14 bases between. Germline V gene lookup returns CDR1 SGHVS and CDR2 FQNEAQ. This CDR3 has 17 residues. For the CDR3, the DNA is TGTGCCAGCAGCTTAGCGCCCGGGGGGGCCCCTAACTATGGCTACACCTTC. Translation gives CASSLAPGGAPNYGYTF.

This rearrangement joins TRBV9 to TRBJ2-1; TRBD2 matches 8 bases. The CDR3 has 15 residues. Germline V gives CDR1 SGDLS, CDR2 YYNGEE. Unmatched junction bases numbered 6, after V lost 5 bases and J lost 2 bases. The CDR3 protein is CASSHRGGTYNEQFF. For the CDR3, the DNA is TGTGCCAGCAGTCACCGGGGGGGCACCTACAATGAGCAGTTCTTC.

This clone has only one observation. The CDR3 coding sequence is TGCGCCAGCAGCCAAGGGACAGGGATTTCCTACGAGCAGTACTTC. It yields the protein CASSQGTGISYEQYF. The chain is built from TRBV4-3 and TRBJ2-7, with TRBD1 matching 8 bases. After removal of 1 base from V and 1 base from J, the junction contained 3 bases not matched to a gene. Germline V gene sequence: CDR1 LGHNA, CDR2 YSLEER. This CDR3 contains 15 residues.

The chain employs TRBV7-9 and TRBJ1-2, with a weak D call TRBD1 (6 bases). The V and J ends lost 11 bases and 2 bases respectively, with 21 bases between them. Germline CDR1 and CDR2: SEHNR and FQNEAQ (reference sequence). This CDR3 spans 15 amino acids. Written as DNA, the CDR3 is TGTGCCGGACGTCGGGACACCCTCTGGAACTATGGCTACACCTTC. Amino acids: CAGRRDTLWNYGYTF.

Points on this clone: The sample holds other DNA sequences that translate to the same CDR3. This chain connects TRBV7-8 to TRBJ1-2; TRBD1 matches at 7 bases. V lost 4 bases and J lost 4; bases outside the gene matches: 21. Germline V CDR1 and CDR2: SGHVS, FQNEAQ. The CDR3 runs 19 residues. CDR3 in DNA: TGTGCCAGCAGCTCACATCCACCAGGGACAGCTAGTTGGTCCTATGGCTACACCTTC. This encodes CASSSHPPGTASWSYGYTF.

This clone was seen only a few times. The chain joins TRBV11-2 to TRBJ1-1; 9 positions agree with TRBD1. Trimming cost V 5 bases and J 1 base; bases outside gene matches: 8. Germline-derived CDR1 and CDR2 are SGHAT and FQNNGV. The CDR3 is 16 residues long. CDR3 DNA: TGTGCCAGCAGCGCCCCGGGACAGGGCCGGAACACTGAAGCTTTCTTT. Amino acid sequence: CASSAPGQGRNTEAFF. Combining the CDR3 with reference TRBV11-2 and TRBJ1-1 gives the whole variable domain EAGVAQSPRYKIIEKRQSVAFWCNPISGHATLYWYQQILGQGPKLLIQFQNNGVVDDSQLPKDRFSAERLKGVDSTLKIQPAKLEDSAVYLCASSAPGQGRNTEAFFGQGTRLTVV.

The rearrangement uses TRBV5-1 and TRBJ2-1; TRBD1 agrees at 7 bases. The CDR3 runs to 14 residues. Germline V gene sequence: CDR1 SGHRS, CDR2 YFSETQ. The trim removed 4 bases at V and 10 bases at J, leaving 11 bases unmatched. In DNA, the CDR3 is TGCGCCAGCAGCCCTGGGACAGACTACAGAGAGCAGTTCTTC. Translated, it gives CASSPGTDYREQFF. Together with reference TRBV5-1 and TRBJ2-1, the CDR3 gives the full variable domain: KAGVTQTPRYLIKTRGQQVTLSCSPISGHRSVSWYQQTPGQGLQFLFEYFSETQRNKGNFPGRFSGRQFSNSRSEMNVSTLELGDSALYLCASSPGTDYREQFFGPGTRLTVL.

The chain links TRBV9 to TRBJ1-2; the match to TRBD1 covers 8 bases. The V and J ends lost 3 bases and 2 bases, in that order; junction bases with no gene match: 6. The CDR3 is made up of 15 amino acids. The germline V gene has CDR1 SGDLS and CDR2 YYNGEE. CDR3 DNA sequence: TGTGCCAGCAGCGAGACAGGGGTCTCCAACTATGGCTACACCTTC. Its translation is CASSETGVSNYGYTF.

This clone has just one count. This chain links TRBV7-6 with TRBJ2-7; 14 positions match TRBD2. Trimming at V came to 6 bases and at J to 0 bases, leaving 13 bases not matched to a gene. Germline loops: CDR1 SGHVS, CDR2 FNYEAQ. The CDR3 runs 19 residues. The CDR3: CASSDEEGLAGVPSYEQYF. CDR3 sequence (DNA): TGTGCCAGCAGTGACGAAGAGGGACTAGCGGGGGTCCCCTCCTACGAGCAGTACTTC.

This clone was detected only a few times. The J gene is TRBJ1-1, the V gene TRBV7-8; D may be TRBD1 (5 bases). The CDR3 spans 15 residues. V dropped 5 bases and J dropped 1 base, with 14 bases sitting between them. The germline gives CDR1 SGHVS, CDR2 FQNEAQ. Written as DNA, the CDR3 is TGTGCCAGCAGCAAAGGGGTAATAGCGAACACTGAAGCTTTCTTT. This translates into CASSKGVIANTEAFF.

The CDR3 spells CASSGLYRDGYTF. In DNA, the CDR3 is TGTGCCAGCAGTGGGCTGTACAGGGACGGCTACACCTTC. The chain links TRBV25-1 to TRBJ1-2; D possibly corresponds to TRBD1 (6 bases). V was trimmed by 4 bases and J by 8 bases, leaving 14 bases between them. CDR3 length equals 13 residues. CDR1 is MGHDK and CDR2 is SYGVNS in the germline V gene.

This sequence joins TRBV9 and TRBJ2-2; tentative D call: TRBD1 (5 bases). V shed 4 bases and J shed 2 bases, with 9 bases lying between them. Germline loops: CDR1 SGDLS, CDR2 YYNGEE. The CDR3 contains 14 residues. CDR3 sequence reads: CASSPRTNTGELFF. Here the CDR3 DNA reads TGTGCCAGCAGCCCCAGGACAAACACCGGGGAGCTGTTTTTT.

The J gene is TRBJ1-4, the V gene TRBV7-8, with 8 bases fitting TRBD1. The germline V gene encodes CDR1 SGHVS and CDR2 FQNEAQ. The CDR3 loop spans 14 amino acids. After removal of 1 base from V and 8 bases from J, the junction contained 3 bases not matched to a gene. This CDR3 reads CASSLVRGHEKLFF. The CDR3 DNA reads as TGTGCCAGCAGCTTAGTCAGGGGGCACGAAAAACTGTTTTTT.

The V and J genes are TRBV9 and TRBJ2-5; D not certain. The germline CDR1 and CDR2 sequences are SGDLS and YYNGEE. V was clipped by 0 bases and J by 4 bases, with 4 bases between them. This CDR3 spans 12 amino acids. CDR3 coding DNA: TGTGCCAGCAGCGTAGATCGAGAGACCCAGTACTTC. It translates to CASSVDRETQYF.

The chain combines TRBV13 with TRBJ1-2; 9 bases map to TRBD1. Germline CDR1 is PRHDT and CDR2 is FYEKMQ (reference sequence). With 4 bases clipped from V and 6 bases from J, the junction kept 3 bases outside the gene matches. This CDR3 is built from 13 residues. The CDR3 reads CASSSTGGNGYTF. CDR3 coding DNA: TGTGCCAGCAGCTCGACAGGGGGAAATGGCTACACCTTC.

The chain employs TRBV2 and TRBJ1-2; no clear D. The CDR3 is 12 amino acids. Trimming stripped 4 bases from V and 5 bases from J, with 8 bases between. Germline V gene data show CDR1 as SNHLY and CDR2 as FYNNEI. For the CDR3, the DNA is TGTGCCAGCAGTGTCCGGGAATATGGCTACACCTTC. Residues: CASSVREYGYTF.

The rearrangement joins TRBV5-6 to TRBJ1-4, with D possibly being TRBD1 (5 bases). Germline V gene sequence: CDR1 SGHDT, CDR2 YYEEEE. Trimming removed 4 bases at V and 2 bases at J, with 21 bases between. The CDR3 has 18 residues. The CDR3 sequence: CASSPFLGGSRTNEKLFF. The CDR3, as DNA: TGTGCCAGCAGCCCCTTCTTGGGGGGGAGCCGGACTAATGAAAAACTGTTTTTT. The full variable domain, rest sourced from reference TRBV5-6 and TRBJ1-4, is DAGVTQSPTHLIKTRGQQVTLRCSPKSGHDTVSWYQQALGQGPQFIFQYYEEEERQRGNFPDRFSGHQFPNYSSELNVNALLLGDSALYLCASSPFLGGSRTNEKLFFGSGTQLSVL.

The rearrangement links TRBV19 to TRBJ1-1; TRBD1 is a possible D gene (5 bases). There are 18 residues in the CDR3. The germline CDR1 and CDR2 sequences are LNHDA and SQIVND (reference sequence). The germline V and J ends were trimmed by 4 bases and 1 base, with 22 bases remaining between them. The CDR3 loop reads CASSTLPVVLGGNTEAFF. DNA of the CDR3: TGTGCCAGTAGTACCCTCCCCGTTGTTCTCGGGGGGAACACTGAAGCTTTCTTT.